This TCR beta chain appears in the sequencing data of a study of T-cell memory formation after mild COVID-19. The overall study: In these data, TCR clusters were largely donor specific. Study observations and caveats: CD4/CD8 balance held among clones contracting day 15 to 85, and later expanders leaned CD4+. Clones which contracted sat mainly in CM and EM if CD4+, and in EMRA if CD8+.

As for this clonotype: Its antigen is undetermined.

This CDR3 contains 13 residues. Per the germline V gene, CDR1 is SNHLY and CDR2 is FYNNEI. Trimming cost V 7 bases and J 3 bases, with 12 bases left between them. Constant-segment primers and 5'RACE yielded cDNA libraries for TCR alpha and TCR beta, each carrying sample barcodes and UMIs. Each CDR3 protein gets one entry after TCRdb re-called the 5' RACE reads with MiXCR. The sample has under 300,000 distinct CDR3 sequences, more than 8% seen once. Sample: PBMCs or a T cell subset sorted from them (not recorded which). This clonotype was sampled from a man aged 18-30 years who had mild COVID-19 (a few samples of this study predate the infection). Cell type and time point are not known. The chain links TRBV2 to TRBJ2-5; D remains ambiguous. This CDR3 is CASTLGREETQYF. The CDR3, as DNA: TGTGCCAGCACCCTAGGACGAGAAGAGACCCAGTACTTC.